The clone carrying this T cell receptor (beta chain) was seen only once. These data come from a study of blood T cell repertoires in COVID-19. Study at large: Acute and convalescent COVID-19 samples came from the United States, Italy and Spain.

The CDR3 sequence is 14 residues long. V gave up 7 bases and J gave up 5 bases, with 14 bases separating them. CDR1 and CDR2 (germline): SGHDN, FVKESK. TCRdb's table, derived via immunoSEQ multiplex PCR, lists solely in-frame clones and lacks some. The sample includes 250,000 or so clones, 70% to 90% of them seen just once. Cohort allocation depended upon clinical history that participants reported. Exposed volunteers were people who met a COVID-19 case within 2 weeks before study entry. The V gene is TRBV14, the J gene TRBJ2-2; D perhaps matches TRBD1 (5 bases). Sequenced: PBMCs or T cells enriched from blood (not recorded which). The sequence was collected from a woman between 45 and 60 years old who had been exposed to COVID-19. DNA for the CDR3: TGTGCCAGCAAAAGAGAAAAGGGGACCGGGGAGCTGTTTTTT. Protein: CASKREKGTGELFF.